These 25 T cell receptor beta chains were sequenced from one sample in a study of neurological immune-mediated disorders (dated by TCRdb to the late 2010s). Library prep was done by 5' RACE. Sequencing took place on an Illumina HiSeq 2500. TCRdb's own reprocessing of the public reads used fastp at Q25 and MiXCR and kept productive beta chains. Every distinct CDR3 protein forms one entry, paired with its most common genes and DNA. In this sample the table shows about 71,000 distinct CDR3 sequences, under 3.5% of which occur a single time. The ten most abundant clones make up about 4% of the sample. The specimen was PBMCs. The receptor source for this set is a man aged 35 to 55 with multiple sclerosis.

There are many counts of this clonotype. The chain carries TRBV5-1 and TRBJ2-2; D unresolved. V lost 0 bases to trimming and J lost 5 bases, with 11 bases between them. CDR1 is SGHRS and CDR2 is YFSETQ in the germline V gene. There are 15 residues in the CDR3. CDR3 sequence reads: CASSLVPGETGELFF. The DNA of the CDR3 is TGCGCCAGCAGCTTGGTGCCGGGTGAGACCGGGGAGCTGTTTTTT.

This clonotype was counted at least ten times. This chain joins TRBV12-3 or TRBV12-4 and TRBJ2-7; no definite D call. The ends were cut back, 1 base at V and 6 bases at J, with 4 bases in the middle. The CDR3 has 11 amino acids. In DNA form, the CDR3 reads TGTGCCAGCAGTTTAGGTAGCGAGCAGTACTTC. It translates to CASSLGSEQYF.

This clonotype has a count of ten or more. V and J are TRBV20-1 and TRBJ1-2, with D perhaps TRBD1 (5 bases). V gave up 5 bases and J gave up 7 bases, with 11 bases separating them. The CDR3 is 11 amino acids. The V gene's germline CDR1 is DFQATT and CDR2 SNEGSKA (reference sequence). CDR3 protein: CSALTRGGYTF. CDR3 coding DNA: TGCAGTGCTCTAACTAGGGGTGGCTACACCTTC.

This clonotype has ten or more counts. V is TRBV7-9 and J is TRBJ2-5, with TRBD2 matching 7 bases. CDR1 and CDR2 from the germline V gene are SEHNR and FQNEAQ (reference sequence). With V trimmed by 5 bases and J by 0 bases, 6 bases remained unmatched. CDR3 length: 15 amino acids. CDR3 sequence: CASSPAGGYQETQYF. The DNA of the CDR3 is TGTGCCAGCAGCCCCGCCGGGGGGTACCAAGAGACCCAGTACTTC.

The table lists this clonotype with many counts. The rearrangement uses TRBV5-1 and TRBJ1-1; 8 nucleotides line up with TRBD1. With 4 bases clipped from V and 2 bases from J, the junction kept 7 bases outside the gene matches. In germline, CDR1 is SGHRS, CDR2 YFSETQ. The CDR3 has 15 amino acids. CDR3 nucleotides: TGCGCCAGCAGCCTGACGGGACAGGTCAACACTGAAGCTTTCTTT. Translated, it gives CASSLTGQVNTEAFF. The complete variable domain, with remaining parts taken from reference TRBV5-1 and TRBJ1-1, reads KAGVTQTPRYLIKTRGQQVTLSCSPISGHRSVSWYQQTPGQGLQFLFEYFSETQRNKGNFPGRFSGRQFSNSRSEMNVSTLELGDSALYLCASSLTGQVNTEAFFGQGTRLTVV.

In its sample, this clonotype was seen many times. The gene calls are TRBV4-1 and TRBJ1-2; 7 nucleotides agree with TRBD1. V shed 3 bases, J shed 2 bases, and the junction held 6 bases outside the gene matches. CDR3 length: 15 residues. CDR1 is MGHRA and CDR2 is YSYEKL in the germline V gene. The CDR3 DNA is TGCGCCAGCAGCCAGGATCAGGGGGGGAACTATGGCTACACCTTC. Its translation: CASSQDQGGNYGYTF.

This clonotype was seen at least ten times. The chain links TRBV20-1 to TRBJ2-1, with unresolved D. The CDR3 loop spans 15 amino acids. The germline gives CDR1 DFQATT, CDR2 SNEGSKA (reference sequence). V was pared by 1 base and J by 1 base, with 11 bases between. The CDR3 loop reads CSARVEVPSYNEQFF. The CDR3, as DNA: TGCAGTGCTAGAGTCGAGGTTCCGTCCTACAATGAGCAGTTCTTC.

The table lists this clonotype with many counts. The chain uses TRBV20-1 and TRBJ1-4, with D unclear. Germline-derived CDR1 and CDR2 are DFQATT and SNEGSKA (reference sequence). Trimming took 3 bases from V and 3 from J, leaving 11 bases between them. This CDR3 region has 14 residues. The CDR3 loop is CSARQGPSNEKLFF. As DNA, the CDR3 is TGCAGTGCTAGGCAAGGGCCGTCTAATGAAAAACTGTTTTTT.

Ten or more counts support this clonotype. The chain joins TRBV7-3 to TRBJ2-2; TRBD1 is a possible D gene (6 bases). The V gene lost 5 bases and the J gene lost 2 bases, with 9 bases spanning the gap. The CDR3 contains 14 residues. The germline V gene encodes CDR1 SGHTA and CDR2 FQGTGA. The CDR3 DNA reads as TGTGCCAGCAGCCGGACAGAAAACACCGGGGAGCTGTTTTTT. Translated: CASSRTENTGELFF.

This clonotype was seen repeatedly, ten times or more. This chain links TRBV5-6 with TRBJ1-3; D is undetermined. V was pared by 1 base and J by 3 bases, with 8 bases between. Germline V gene lookup returns CDR1 SGHDT and CDR2 YYEEEE. CDR3 length equals 14 residues. The CDR3 DNA sequence: TGTGCCAGCAGCTTGAGAGGGCTTGGAAACACCATATATTTT. This gives the protein CASSLRGLGNTIYF.

V gene TRBV5-1 combines with J gene TRBJ2-5; 7 bases are a match to TRBD2. Losses at the gene ends were 4 bases for V and 3 bases for J; bases not matched to a gene: 12. Germline-derived CDR1 and CDR2 are SGHRS and YFSETQ. The CDR3 contains 16 residues. The CDR3 spells CASSPSAGAGEETQYF. The CDR3 region has the DNA TGCGCCAGCAGCCCCTCGGCTGGGGCGGGGGAAGAGACCCAGTACTTC.

This clonotype was seen many times. The J gene is TRBJ2-1, the V gene TRBV20-1, with TRBD1 matching 9 bases. Germline values: CDR1 DFQATT, CDR2 SNEGSKA (reference sequence). Trimming at V came to 1 base and at J to 6 bases, leaving 7 bases not matched to a gene. The CDR3 consists of 15 residues. This CDR3 is CSARAPGQGTNEQFF. The CDR3 DNA reads TGCAGTGCTAGAGCCCCGGGACAGGGAACCAATGAGCAGTTCTTC.

This clonotype came up many times. The chain links TRBV11-1 to TRBJ2-3, with 8 positions matching TRBD1. Unmatched junction bases numbered 4, after V lost 3 bases and J lost 2 bases. The germline V gene has CDR1 SGHAT and CDR2 FQDESV (reference sequence). This CDR3 is 15 amino acids long. CDR3 DNA sequence: TGTGCCAGCAGCTTGGTGGACAGGGCCACAGATACGCAGTATTTT. Its protein is CASSLVDRATDTQYF.

This clonotype was detected many times. The CDR3 region is CSASGRRREKAVSTDTQYF. The CDR3 nucleotides read TGCAGTGCTAGCGGGAGGAGACGAGAAAAAGCCGTTAGCACAGATACGCAGTATTTT. The rearrangement uses TRBV20-1 and TRBJ2-3, with 7 bases matching TRBD2. Germline CDR1 DFQATT, CDR2 SNEGSKA (reference sequence). After removal of 3 bases from V and 0 bases from J, the junction contained 18 bases not matched to a gene. The CDR3 consists of 19 residues.

This clonotype has at least ten counts. V usage is TRBV27 and J usage is TRBJ2-7; possible D gene TRBD1, 7 bases. Germline-derived CDR1 and CDR2 are MNHEY and SMNVEV (reference sequence). V gave up 5 bases and J gave up 0 bases, with 20 bases separating them. The length of the CDR3 is 17 residues. The CDR3 DNA is TGTGCCAGCAGTCCCGCGTTTTGGCAGGGGGGCTCCTACGAGCAGTACTTC. Its protein is CASSPAFWQGGSYEQYF.

In its sample, this clonotype was seen a few times. This rearrangement joins TRBV20-1 to TRBJ1-1; 7 nucleotides line up with TRBD1. The germline V gene encodes CDR1 DFQATT and CDR2 SNEGSKA (reference sequence). The trim removed 0 bases at V and 8 bases at J, leaving 12 bases unmatched. This CDR3 comprises 15 residues. This chain's CDR3 is CSARDNHRGHTEAFF. The CDR3 bases are TGCAGTGCTAGAGATAACCACAGGGGACATACCGAAGCTTTCTTT.

This clonotype was counted at least ten times. V usage is TRBV5-1 and J usage is TRBJ2-3; D uncertain. The V end lost 2 bases, the J end lost 4 bases, and 14 bases lay between the germline ends. The CDR3 length is 15 residues. Germline loops: CDR1 SGHRS, CDR2 YFSETQ. The DNA of the CDR3 is TGCGCCAGCAGCTTTATTGGCCATCGATCAGATACGCAGTATTTT. Its translation is CASSFIGHRSDTQYF.

CDR3 amino acids: CSVAGGQIVTDTQYF. CDR3 bases: TGCAGCGTTGCGGGGGGACAGATTGTCACAGATACGCAGTATTTT. The chain has TRBV29-1 and TRBJ2-3; D could derive from TRBD1 or TRBD2 (7 bases each). Germline-derived CDR1 and CDR2 are SQVTM and ANQGSEA. V lost 4 bases and J lost 2, with 16 bases in between. The CDR3 sequence is 15 residues long.

Comments on this clonotype: One base away lies a much larger clone, so this may be a sequencing read error. The gene calls are TRBV20-1 and TRBJ1-6; D is undetermined. Germline assignment: CDR1 DFQATT and CDR2 SNEGSKA (reference sequence). The CDR3 sequence is 14 residues long. The CDR3 region is CSARSGSHNSPLNF. The CDR3 nucleotides read TGCAGTGCTAGATCGGGAAGTCATAATTCACCCCTCAACTTT.

This clonotype was seen ten or more times. V usage is TRBV29-1 and J usage is TRBJ1-1; tentative D call: TRBD1 (6 bases). Germline loops: CDR1 SQVTM, CDR2 ANQGSEA. Trimming left V 6 bases short and J 1 base short, with 12 bases between. CDR3 length: 13 residues. CDR3 loop: CSVSRGTNTEAFF. The CDR3 coding sequence is TGCAGCGTGAGTAGGGGGACGAACACTGAAGCTTTCTTT.

This clonotype was seen many times. The genes are TRBV7-2 and TRBJ1-6; a possible D gene is TRBD1 (6 bases). This CDR3 spans 14 amino acids. V was shortened by 2 bases and J by 9 bases, with 11 bases between the two germline ends. CDR1 and CDR2 (germline): SGHTA, FQGNSA. The CDR3 region has the DNA TGTGCCAGCAGCTTACTCGGGGGGCTTTCACCCCTCCACTTT. This gives the protein CASSLLGGLSPLHF.

This clonotype was counted many times. The chain joins TRBV24-1 to TRBJ2-3; D may correspond to TRBD1 or TRBD2 (7 bases each). Trimming stripped 8 bases from V and 2 bases from J, with 22 bases between. The germline gives CDR1 KGHDR, CDR2 SFDVKD. CDR3 length equals 17 residues. DNA for the CDR3: TGTGCCACCACCGATCCGGGGGGACAGCTCTTCACAGATACGCAGTATTTT. Its translation is CATTDPGGQLFTDTQYF.

This clonotype was picked up many times. This chain connects TRBV4-2 to TRBJ1-2; no firm D call. This CDR3 contains 13 residues. CDR1 and CDR2 (germline): LGHNA, YNFKEQ. With 0 bases removed from V and 8 bases from J, the gap between germline ends came to 10 bases. CDR3 DNA sequence: TGTGCCAGCAGCCAAGACGGGCTAAAAGGCTACACCTTC. It codes for CASSQDGLKGYTF.

This chain connects TRBV10-3 to TRBJ1-1; possible D gene TRBD1, 5 bases. From germline, CDR1 is ENHRY and CDR2 SYGVKD. The CDR3 consists of 18 residues. Trimming left V 3 bases short and J 0 bases short, with 20 bases between. The DNA of the CDR3 is TGTGCCATCAGTGATCAAATTATCTTGTCAGGGTTGAACACTGAAGCTTTCTTT. Translation: CAISDQIILSGLNTEAFF.

The V gene is TRBV18, the J gene TRBJ2-7; no clear D. The CDR3 extends over 13 amino acids. Looked up from germline, CDR1 is KGHSH and CDR2 is LQKENI. The V end was cut by 2 bases, the J end by 6 bases, with 11 bases between. CDR3 residues: CASSPAHDFEQYF. The CDR3 DNA is TGTGCCAGCTCACCAGCTCACGACTTCGAGCAGTACTTC.